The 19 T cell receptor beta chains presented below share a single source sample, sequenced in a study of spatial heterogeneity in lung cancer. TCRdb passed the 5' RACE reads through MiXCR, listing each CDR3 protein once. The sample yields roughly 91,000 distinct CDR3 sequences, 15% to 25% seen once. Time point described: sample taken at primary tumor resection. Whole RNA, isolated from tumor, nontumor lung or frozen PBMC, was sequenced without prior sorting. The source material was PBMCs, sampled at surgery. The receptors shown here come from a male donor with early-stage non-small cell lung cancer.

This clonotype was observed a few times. This CDR3 is CASSRLISAEQFF. CDR3 nucleotide sequence: TGCGCCAGCAGCAGGTTAATAAGTGCTGAGCAGTTCTTC. The chain uses TRBV4-1 and TRBJ2-1; D is ambiguous. The CDR3 loop spans 13 amino acids. Germline V CDR1 and CDR2: MGHRA, YSYEKL. V gave up 5 bases and J gave up 9 bases, with 14 bases separating them.

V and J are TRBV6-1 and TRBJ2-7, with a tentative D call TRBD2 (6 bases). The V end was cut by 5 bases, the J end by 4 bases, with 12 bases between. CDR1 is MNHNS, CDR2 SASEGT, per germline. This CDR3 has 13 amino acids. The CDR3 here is CASSPGTAYEQYF. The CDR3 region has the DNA TGTGCCAGCAGTCCCGGGACTGCGTACGAGCAGTACTTC.

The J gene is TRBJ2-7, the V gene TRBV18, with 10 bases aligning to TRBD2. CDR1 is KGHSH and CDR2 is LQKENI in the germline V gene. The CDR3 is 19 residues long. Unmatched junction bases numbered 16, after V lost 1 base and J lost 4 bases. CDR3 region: CASSPQSLAGSSNVYEQYF. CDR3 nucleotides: TGTGCCAGCTCACCACAATCACTAGCGGGATCCTCAAACGTTTACGAGCAGTACTTC.

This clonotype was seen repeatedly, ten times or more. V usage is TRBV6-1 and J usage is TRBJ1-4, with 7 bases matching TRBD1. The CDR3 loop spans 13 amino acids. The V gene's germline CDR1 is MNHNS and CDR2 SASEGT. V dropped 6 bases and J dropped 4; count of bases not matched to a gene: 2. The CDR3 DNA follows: TGTGCCAGCAGAACAGGGGATAATGAAAAACTGTTTTTT. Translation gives CASRTGDNEKLFF.

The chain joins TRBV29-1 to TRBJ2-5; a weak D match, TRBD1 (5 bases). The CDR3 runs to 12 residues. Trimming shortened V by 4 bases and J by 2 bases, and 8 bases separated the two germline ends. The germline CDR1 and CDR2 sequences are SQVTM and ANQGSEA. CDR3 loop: CSVVGLQETQYF. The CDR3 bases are TGCAGCGTTGTGGGGCTTCAAGAGACCCAGTACTTC.

CDR3 DNA: TGTGCCATTGGGGGGGGAAGACAAGGCTACGAGCAGTACTTC. It is translated as CAIGGGRQGYEQYF. The chain carries TRBV10-3 and TRBJ2-7, with 7 bases lining up with TRBD2. V gave up 9 bases and J gave up 3 bases; unmatched junction bases: 11. Germline values: CDR1 ENHRY, CDR2 SYGVKD. The CDR3 covers 14 residues.

CDR3 nucleotides: TGCGCCAGCAGTCCAAGGACCCCGGGCCCAAACACCGGGGAGCTGTTTTTT. Encoded protein: CASSPRTPGPNTGELFF. The chain employs TRBV4-3 and TRBJ2-2; D gene unclear. Germline V CDR1 and CDR2: LGHNA, YSLEER. The CDR3 totals 17 residues. The V end was cut by 6 bases, the J end by 2 bases, with 19 bases between.

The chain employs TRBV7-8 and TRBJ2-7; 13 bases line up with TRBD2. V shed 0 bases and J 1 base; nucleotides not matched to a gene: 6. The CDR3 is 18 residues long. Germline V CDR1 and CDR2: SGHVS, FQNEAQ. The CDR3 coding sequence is TGTGCCAGCAGCTTAGCGCTTGGGACTAGCGGGATTTCCTACGAGCAGTACTTC. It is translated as CASSLALGTSGISYEQYF.

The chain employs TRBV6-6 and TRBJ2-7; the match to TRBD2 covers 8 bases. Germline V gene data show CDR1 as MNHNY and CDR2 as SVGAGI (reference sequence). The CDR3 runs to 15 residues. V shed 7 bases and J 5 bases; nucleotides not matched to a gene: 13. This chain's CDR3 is CASTRGSGRANEQYF. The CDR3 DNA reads TGTGCCAGCACCCGGGGGAGCGGGAGAGCTAACGAGCAGTACTTC.

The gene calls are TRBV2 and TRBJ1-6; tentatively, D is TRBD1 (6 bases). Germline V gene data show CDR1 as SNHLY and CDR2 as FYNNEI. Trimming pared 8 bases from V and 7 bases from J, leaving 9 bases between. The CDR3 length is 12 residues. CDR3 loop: CASGTGNSPLHF. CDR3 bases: TGTGCCAGCGGCACAGGGAATTCACCCCTCCACTTT.

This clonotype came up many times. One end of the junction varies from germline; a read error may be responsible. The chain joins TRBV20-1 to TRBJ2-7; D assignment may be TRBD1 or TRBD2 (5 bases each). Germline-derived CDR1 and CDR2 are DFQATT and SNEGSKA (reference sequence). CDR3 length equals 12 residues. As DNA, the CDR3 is TGCAGTGCTGGAGAGGGGCCCCACGAGCAGTACTTC. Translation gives CSAGEGPHEQYF.

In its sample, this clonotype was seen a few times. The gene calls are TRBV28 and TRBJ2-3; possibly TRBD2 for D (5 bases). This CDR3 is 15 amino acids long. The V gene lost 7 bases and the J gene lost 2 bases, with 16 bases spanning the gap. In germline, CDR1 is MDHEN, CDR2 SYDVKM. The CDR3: CASITGKRLTDTQYF. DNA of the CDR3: TGTGCCAGCATAACGGGGAAGAGGCTCACAGATACGCAGTATTTT.

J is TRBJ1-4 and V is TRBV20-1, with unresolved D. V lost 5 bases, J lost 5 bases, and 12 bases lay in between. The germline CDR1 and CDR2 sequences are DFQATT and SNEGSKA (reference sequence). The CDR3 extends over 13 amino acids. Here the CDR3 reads CSAPSDSNEKLFF. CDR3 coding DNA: TGCAGTGCTCCGTCCGATTCGAATGAAAAACTGTTTTTT.

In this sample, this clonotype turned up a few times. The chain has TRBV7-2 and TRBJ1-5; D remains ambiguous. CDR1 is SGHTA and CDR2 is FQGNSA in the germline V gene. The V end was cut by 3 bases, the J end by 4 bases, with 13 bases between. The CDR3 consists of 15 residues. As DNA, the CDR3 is TGTGCCAGCAGCTTTAGTTGGGCAGCGAATCAGCCCCAGCATTTT. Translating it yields CASSFSWAANQPQHF.

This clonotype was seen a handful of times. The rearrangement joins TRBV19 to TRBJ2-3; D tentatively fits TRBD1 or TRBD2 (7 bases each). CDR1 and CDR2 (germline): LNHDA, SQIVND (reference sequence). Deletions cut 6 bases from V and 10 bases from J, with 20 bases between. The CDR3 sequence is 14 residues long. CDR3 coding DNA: TGTGCCAGTAGGAACCAGGGGGGGATCGAGGCGCAGTATTTT. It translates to CASRNQGGIEAQYF.

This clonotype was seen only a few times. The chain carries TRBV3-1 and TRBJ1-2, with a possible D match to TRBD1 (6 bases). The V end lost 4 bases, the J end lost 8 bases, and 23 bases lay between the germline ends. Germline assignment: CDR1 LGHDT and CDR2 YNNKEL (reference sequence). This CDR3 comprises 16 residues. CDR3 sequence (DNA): TGTGCCAGCAGCCCGGCGTCGGACAGATCCGGACCAGGCTACACCTTC. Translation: CASSPASDRSGPGYTF. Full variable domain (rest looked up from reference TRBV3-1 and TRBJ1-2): DTAVSQTPKYLVTQMGNDKSIKCEQNLGHDTMYWYKQDSKKFLKIMFSYNNKELIINETVPNRFSPKSPDKAHLNLHINSLELGDSAVYFCASSPASDRSGPGYTFGSGTRLTVV.

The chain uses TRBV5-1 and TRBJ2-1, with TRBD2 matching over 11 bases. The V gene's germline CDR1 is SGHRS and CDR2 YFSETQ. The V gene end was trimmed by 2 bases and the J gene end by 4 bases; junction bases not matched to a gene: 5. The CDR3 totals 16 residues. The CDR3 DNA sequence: TGCGCCAGCAGCTTAACTAGCGGGAGTGGGTACAATGAGCAGTTCTTC. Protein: CASSLTSGSGYNEQFF.

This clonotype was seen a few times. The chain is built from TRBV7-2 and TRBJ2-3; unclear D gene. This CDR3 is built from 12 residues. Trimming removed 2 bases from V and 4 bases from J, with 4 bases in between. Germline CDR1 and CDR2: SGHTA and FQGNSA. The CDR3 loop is CASSLTPDTQYF. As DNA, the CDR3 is TGTGCCAGCAGCTTAACCCCAGATACGCAGTATTTT.

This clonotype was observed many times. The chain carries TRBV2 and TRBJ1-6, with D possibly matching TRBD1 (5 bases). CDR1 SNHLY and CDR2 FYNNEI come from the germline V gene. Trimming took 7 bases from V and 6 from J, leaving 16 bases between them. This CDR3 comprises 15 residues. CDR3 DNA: TGTGCCAGCAATGCCGACAGAGGCCTTAATTCACCCCTCCACTTT. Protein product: CASNADRGLNSPLHF. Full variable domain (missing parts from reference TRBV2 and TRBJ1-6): EPEVTQTPSHQVTQMGQEVILRCVPISNHLYFYWYRQILGQKVEFLVSFYNNEISEKSEIFDDQFSVERPDGSNFTLKIRSTKLEDSAMYFCASNADRGLNSPLHFGNGTRLTVT.